The rows below give T cell receptor beta chains drawn from one sample of a study of T cells in Graves' hyperthyroidism and ophthalmopathy. TCRdb redid the calling of the multiplex PCR reads with MiXCR, one entry per CDR3 protein. The repertoire consists of approximately 480,000 distinct CDR3 sequences, with around 20% occurring once and the leading ten covering roughly 29%. Material: blood. The receptors shown here come from a man younger than 35 with Graves' hyperthyroidism. Both conserved end residues are part of each CDR3. The order of the fields is clone size, V gene, D gene, J gene, CDR3 DNA, CDR3 protein. The D gene is left open where the match is weak. Expanded clones are given a class, and other clones once, few, many or no size at all.

size: few; V: TRBV6-1; D: .; J: TRBJ1-3; DNA: TGTGCCAGCAGTGAAGAAGATGTCGGACAGCCAGGCGCTGGAAACACCATATATTTT; CDR3: CASSEEDVGQPGAGNTIYF
size: few; V: TRBV9; D: TRBD1; J: TRBJ1-1; DNA: TGTGCCAGCAGCGCTACCGGGACAGGGGGCTCTGAAGCTTTCTTT; CDR3: CASSATGTGGSEAFF
size: .; V: TRBV6-1; D: TRBD1; J: TRBJ1-2; DNA: TGTGCCAGCAGGGGAAGGGGACAGGGGTATGGCTACACCTTC; CDR3: CASRGRGQGYGYTF
size: many; V: TRBV6-1; D: .; J: TRBJ1-2; DNA: TGTGCCAGCAGTGAACCGATAGTTTTCCGGGGGCTTACTGGCTACACCTTC; CDR3: CASSEPIVFRGLTGYTF
size: many; V: TRBV30; D: .; J: TRBJ2-7; DNA: TGTGCCTGGAGTGTCCTGACAGGAACCTACGAGCAGTACTTC; CDR3: CAWSVLTGTYEQYF
size: many; V: TRBV12-3/TRBV12-4; D: TRBD1; J: TRBJ1-2; DNA: TGTGCCAGCAGTTTAACGGAGACAGGGGGCGTTGGAGATTGGGGCTACACCTTC; CDR3: CASSLTETGGVGDWGYTF
size: many; V: TRBV29-1; D: .; J: TRBJ1-2; DNA: TGCAGCGTTGAAAACCAGGGGCGCGCCTATGGCTACACCTTC; CDR3: CSVENQGRAYGYTF
size: .; V: TRBV6-1; D: TRBD1; J: TRBJ1-2; DNA: TGTGCCAGCAGCCCAGAGACAGGGATGGCCTATGGCTACACCTTC; CDR3: CASSPETGMAYGYTF
size: few; V: TRBV6-1; D: .; J: TRBJ2-2; DNA: TGTGCCAGCAGTCCCGGAGGGACTGTCGGGGAGCTGTTTTTT; CDR3: CASSPGGTVGELFF
size: many; V: TRBV12-3/TRBV12-4; D: .; J: TRBJ2-2; DNA: TGTGCCAGCAGTTTCCGACTAGTTAGGGCCGGGGAGCTGTTTTTT; CDR3: CASSFRLVRAGELFF
size: .; V: TRBV19; D: TRBD1; J: TRBJ1-5; DNA: TGTGCCAGTAGTATCACCACAGGGGGCGAACAGCCCCAGCATTTT; CDR3: CASSITTGGEQPQHF
size: .; V: TRBV7-2; D: TRBD2; J: TRBJ2-7; DNA: TGTGCCAGCAGCCTCCCCCGACTAGCGGGAGACGAGCAGTACTTC; CDR3: CASSLPRLAGDEQYF
size: .; V: TRBV6-1; D: TRBD1; J: TRBJ2-7; DNA: TGTGCCAGCAGTCAGTGGGGGACAGGTGATTCCGAGCAGTACTTC; CDR3: CASSQWGTGDSEQYF
size: many; V: TRBV12-3/TRBV12-4; D: TRBD2; J: TRBJ2-5; DNA: TGTGCCAGCAGTATCCTAGCGGAAGAGACCCAGTACTTC; CDR3: CASSILAEETQYF
size: many; V: TRBV20-1; D: .; J: TRBJ2-2; DNA: TGCAGTGCTAGAAGTGGGGCGAACACCGGGGAGCTGTTTTTT; CDR3: CSARSGANTGELFF
size: .; V: TRBV7-9; D: .; J: TRBJ2-5; DNA: TGTGCCAGCAGCTCAATCAGGGGTACCCAAGAGACCCAGTACTTC; CDR3: CASSSIRGTQETQYF
size: many; V: TRBV6-1; D: .; J: TRBJ1-1; DNA: TGTGCCAGCAGTGCACTCAAGAACACTGAAGCTTTCTTT; CDR3: CASSALKNTEAFF
size: .; V: TRBV12-3/TRBV12-4; D: TRBD1; J: TRBJ2-2; DNA: TGTGCCAGCATTAGGGTTCGAGGGGGCGTCGGGGACGGGGAGCTGTTTTTT; CDR3: CASIRVRGGVGDGELFF
size: many; V: TRBV13; D: .; J: TRBJ1-1; DNA: TGTGCCAGCAGCTTACACCCGACAGGACCGAACACTGAAGCTTTCTTT; CDR3: CASSLHPTGPNTEAFF
size: many; V: TRBV12-3/TRBV12-4; D: .; J: TRBJ2-5; DNA: TGTGCCAGCAGTTTAGCGGGGGGTGTAGAGACCCAGTACTTC; CDR3: CASSLAGGVETQYF
size: .; V: TRBV12-5; D: TRBD1; J: TRBJ1-5; DNA: TGTGCTAGTGGTCCCCCCGGGACAGTAAATAGCAATCAGCCCCAGCATTTT; CDR3: CASGPPGTVNSNQPQHF
size: many; V: TRBV6-2/TRBV6-3; D: .; J: TRBJ1-5; DNA: TGTGCCAGCAGCCCGGACCGGGGCAGCAATCAGCCCCAGCATTTT; CDR3: CASSPDRGSNQPQHF
size: .; V: TRBV4-1; D: .; J: TRBJ1-3; DNA: TGCGCCAGCAGCGAAGTCGCGAAGGCCCGCACCTCTGGAAACACCATATATTTT; CDR3: CASSEVAKARTSGNTIYF
size: many; V: TRBV12-3/TRBV12-4; D: .; J: TRBJ1-2; DNA: TGTGCCAGCAGTTTTTGGGGCTATGGCTACACCTTC; CDR3: CASSFWGYGYTF
size: .; V: TRBV4-1; D: .; J: TRBJ2-7; DNA: TGCGCCAGCAGCCAACGACCGGGGGTCAAGGGCGAGCAGTACTTC; CDR3: CASSQRPGVKGEQYF
size: few; V: TRBV6-1; D: .; J: TRBJ2-5; DNA: TGTGCCAGCAGTGAAAAGGTCTTACAAGAGACCCAGTACTTC; CDR3: CASSEKVLQETQYF
size: many; V: TRBV24-1; D: .; J: TRBJ1-5; DNA: TGTGCCACCAGTGATTTGGGTCAGCCCCAGCATTTT; CDR3: CATSDLGQPQHF
size: many; V: TRBV7-9; D: .; J: TRBJ2-7; DNA: TGTGCCAGCAGCTTCGACGACAGAGAGCAGTACTTC; CDR3: CASSFDDREQYF
size: many; V: TRBV28; D: .; J: TRBJ2-5; DNA: TGTGCCAGCAGTTTGTTGGAAGAGACCCAGTACTTC; CDR3: CASSLLEETQYF
size: .; V: TRBV12-3/TRBV12-4; D: TRBD2; J: TRBJ2-1; DNA: TGTGCCAGCAGTCCGACTAGCGCATTCTACAATGAGCAGTTCTTC; CDR3: CASSPTSAFYNEQFF
size: .; V: TRBV6-4; D: .; J: TRBJ2-5; DNA: TGTGCCAGCGGGGGGGCAGGTCCGGAGACCCAGTACTTC; CDR3: CASGGAGPETQYF
size: many; V: TRBV18; D: .; J: TRBJ1-2; DNA: TGTGCCAGCTCACCTACGATGGGGCCTTCTAATGGCTACACCTTC; CDR3: CASSPTMGPSNGYTF
size: few; V: TRBV19; D: .; J: TRBJ2-6; DNA: TGTGCCAGTAGCTGGGGGGAGGCCAACGTCCTGACTTTC; CDR3: CASSWGEANVLTF
size: many; V: TRBV28; D: .; J: TRBJ1-1; DNA: TGTGCCAGCAGTCCCCACAGCGTAGAAGCTTTCTTT; CDR3: CASSPHSVEAFF
size: many; V: TRBV28; D: .; J: TRBJ1-2; DNA: TGTGCCAGCAGTTCAGCAGGGCTGGGCTACACCTTC; CDR3: CASSSAGLGYTF
size: .; V: TRBV12-3/TRBV12-4; D: .; J: TRBJ1-1; DNA: TGTGCCAGCAGTTTAGGTTCTATTCGAGGGGCTTTCTTT; CDR3: CASSLGSIRGAFF
size: once; V: TRBV28; D: .; J: TRBJ1-6; DNA: TGTGCCAGCAGATCGCGAAGTCCGTGGGATTCACCCCTCCACTTT; CDR3: CASRSRSPWDSPLHF
size: .; V: TRBV28; D: .; J: TRBJ2-5; DNA: TGTGCCAGCAGCTCAGGACACTTCCAAGAGACCCAGTACTTC; CDR3: CASSSGHFQETQYF
size: .; V: TRBV30; D: .; J: TRBJ2-4; DNA: TGTGCTGTGTTTATTGGGCAAAACAAAAACATTCAGTACTTC; CDR3: CAVFIGQNKNIQYF
size: .; V: TRBV20-1; D: .; J: TRBJ1-3; DNA: TGCAGTGCTAGAGAGCCGGCCCCTGGAAACACCATATATTTT; CDR3: CSAREPAPGNTIYF
size: many; V: TRBV20-1; D: .; J: TRBJ1-1; DNA: TGCAGTGCGCTGAAATCACAGGGAGGCACTGAAGCTTTCTTT; CDR3: CSALKSQGGTEAFF
size: few; V: TRBV6-1; D: .; J: TRBJ1-3; DNA: TGTGCCAGCAGGGTAGGCAGGGCCTCTGGAAACACCATATATTTT; CDR3: CASRVGRASGNTIYF
size: few; V: TRBV11-3; D: .; J: TRBJ2-2; DNA: TGTGCCAGCACCGACCTAGGCGGGGAGCTGTTTTTT; CDR3: CASTDLGGELFF
size: many; V: TRBV28; D: .; J: TRBJ1-2; DNA: TGTGCCAGCAGTTTTAATGGGGATGGCTACACCTTC; CDR3: CASSFNGDGYTF